The following is a TCR beta chain sequence with its context. Antigen: not known. One end of the junction fails to match germline, which may point to a read error. This entry belongs to a study of Ad26.COV2.S vaccination and SARS-CoV-2 variants. In the study overall: Within the COV1001 Ad26.COV2.S trial arm, the donor was enrolled. Recipients of Ad26.COV2.S got it intramuscularly, once or twice 56 days apart.

This CDR3 spans 10 amino acids. CDR1 is LNHDA and CDR2 is SQIVND in the germline V gene (reference sequence). Treatment noted: 15 to 20 received Ad26.COV2.S at low or high dose, single or two shots; roughly 5 received placebo; per-sample allocation not given. The samples date from day 63 after the first vaccine or placebo injection. Wuhan-strain spike was delivered by a replication-incompetent Ad26 vector. Sequenced by immunoSEQ multiplex PCR; TCRdb stores in-frame clones only, minus some. The table records about 330,000 clones, roughly 90% of them present only once. Regarding the study as a whole: Total T cell responses may have been underestimated by the TCR breadth and depth analyses.

The sample consisted of peripheral blood, taken in a trial of Ad26.COV2.S vaccine versus placebo. The rearrangement uses TRBV19 and TRBJ1-2, with D possibly matching TRBD1 (5 bases). This TCR derives from a person aged 18-60 years who received the Ad26.COV2.S COVID-19 vaccine or a placebo. CDR3 bases: TGTGCCAGTAGTATGGGGAGACAGCTCTTC. It translates to CASSMGRQLF.